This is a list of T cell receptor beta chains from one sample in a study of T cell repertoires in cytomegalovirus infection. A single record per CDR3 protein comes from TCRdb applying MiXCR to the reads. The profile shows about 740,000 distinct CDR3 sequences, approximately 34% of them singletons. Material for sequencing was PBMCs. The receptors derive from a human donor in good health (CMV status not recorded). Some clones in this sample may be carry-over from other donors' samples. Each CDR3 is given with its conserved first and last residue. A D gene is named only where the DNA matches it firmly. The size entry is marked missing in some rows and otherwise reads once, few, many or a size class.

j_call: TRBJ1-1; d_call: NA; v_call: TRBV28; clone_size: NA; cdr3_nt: TGTGCCAGCAGTTTGAGGACAGTTTACACTGAAGCTTTCTTT; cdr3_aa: CASSLRTVYTEAFF
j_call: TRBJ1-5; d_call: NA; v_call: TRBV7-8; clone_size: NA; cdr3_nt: TGTGCCAGCAGCTTTGGTTGGGCGGGACGGGACCATCAGCCCCAGCATTTT; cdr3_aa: CASSFGWAGRDHQPQHF
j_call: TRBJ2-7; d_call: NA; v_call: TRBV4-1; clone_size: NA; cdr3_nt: TGCGCCAGCAGCCAACCCCACGCCTACGAGCAGTACTTC; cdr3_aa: CASSQPHAYEQYF
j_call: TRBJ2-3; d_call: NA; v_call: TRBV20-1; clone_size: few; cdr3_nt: TGCAGTGCTACCCTCGAGGGGGGGGAAACAGATACGCAGTATTTT; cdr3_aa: CSATLEGGETDTQYF
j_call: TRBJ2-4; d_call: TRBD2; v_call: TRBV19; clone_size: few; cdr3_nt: TGTGCCAGTAGCGGGGGGACTAGCGGAATGCTAAACATTCAGTACTTC; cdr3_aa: CASSGGTSGMLNIQYF
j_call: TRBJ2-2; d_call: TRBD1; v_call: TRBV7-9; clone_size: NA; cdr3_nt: TGTGCCAGCAGCTTAGCCAGGACAGGATCGAACACCGGGGAGCTGTTTTTT; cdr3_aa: CASSLARTGSNTGELFF
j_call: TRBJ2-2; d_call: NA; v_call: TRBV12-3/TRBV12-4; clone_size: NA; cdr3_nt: TGTGCCAGACCAGGGAGGAACACCGGGGAGCTGTTTTTT; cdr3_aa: CARPGRNTGELFF
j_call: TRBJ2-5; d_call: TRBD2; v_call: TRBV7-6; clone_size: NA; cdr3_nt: TGTGCCAGCAGCTTATTGGCTCTAGCGGGAGTGGAGACCCAGTACTTC; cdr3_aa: CASSLLALAGVETQYF
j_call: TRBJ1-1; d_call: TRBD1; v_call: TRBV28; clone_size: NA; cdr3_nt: TGTGCCAGCAGTATCCTCCAGGGGGCACGATTTAACACTGAAGCTTTCTTT; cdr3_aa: CASSILQGARFNTEAFF
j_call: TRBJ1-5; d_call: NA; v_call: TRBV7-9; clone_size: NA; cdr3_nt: TGTGCCAGCAGCTTTAGCGAGGTCAATCAGCCCCAGCATTTT; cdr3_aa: CASSFSEVNQPQHF
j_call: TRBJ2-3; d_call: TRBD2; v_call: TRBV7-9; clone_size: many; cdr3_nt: TGTGCCAGCAGCGATGCACTAGCGGGCACAGATACGCAGTATTTT; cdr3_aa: CASSDALAGTDTQYF
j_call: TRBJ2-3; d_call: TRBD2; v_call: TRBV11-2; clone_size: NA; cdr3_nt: TGTGCCAGCAGCTCCCCTCTCGGCGGGAGGATGACAGATACGCAGTATTTT; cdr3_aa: CASSSPLGGRMTDTQYF
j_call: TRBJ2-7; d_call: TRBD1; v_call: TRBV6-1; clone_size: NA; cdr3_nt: TGTGCCAGCAGTGAATCCTGGCGGGACAGGGGCAACGAGCAGTACTTC; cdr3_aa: CASSESWRDRGNEQYF
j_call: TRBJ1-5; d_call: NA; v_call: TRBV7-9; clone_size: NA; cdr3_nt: TGTGCCAGCAGCAGGGGAGGCTCGCCCCAGCATTTT; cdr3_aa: CASSRGGSPQHF
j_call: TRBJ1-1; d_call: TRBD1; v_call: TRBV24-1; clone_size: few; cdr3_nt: TGTGCCACTTCCGACAGGGGGTCCCCTGAAGCTTTCTTT; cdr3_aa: CATSDRGSPEAFF
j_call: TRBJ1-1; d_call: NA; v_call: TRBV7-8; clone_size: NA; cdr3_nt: TGTGCCAGCAGCTCCCGGGGGCAAGCCCCGAACACTGATGCTTTCTTT; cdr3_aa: CASSSRGQAPNTDAFF
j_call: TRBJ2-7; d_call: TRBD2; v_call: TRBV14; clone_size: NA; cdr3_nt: TGTGCCAGCAGCCCTACTAGCGGTGCCTACGAGCAGTACTTC; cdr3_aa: CASSPTSGAYEQYF
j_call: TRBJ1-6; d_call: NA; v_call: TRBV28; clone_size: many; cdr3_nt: TGTGCCAGCAGTTACGACAGTAATTCACCCCTCCACTTT; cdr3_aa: CASSYDSNSPLHF
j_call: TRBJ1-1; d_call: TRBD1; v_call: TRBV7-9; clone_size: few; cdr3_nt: TGTGCCAGCAGTTATCGACAGGGGGCGGAGGCTTTCTTT; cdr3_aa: CASSYRQGAEAFF
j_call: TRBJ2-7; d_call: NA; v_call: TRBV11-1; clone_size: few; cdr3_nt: TGTGCCAGCAGCTTATGGAAGCAGGGGAGGGACGAGCAGTACTTC; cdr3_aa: CASSLWKQGRDEQYF
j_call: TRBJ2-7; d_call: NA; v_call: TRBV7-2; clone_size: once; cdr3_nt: TGTTCCAGCAGCTTATCATACGGGGCCGGTCGGGAGCAGTACTTC; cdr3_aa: CSSSLSYGAGREQYF
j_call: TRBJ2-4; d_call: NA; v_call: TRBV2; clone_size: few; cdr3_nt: TGTGCCAGGACCATTGGGAACATTCAGTACTTC; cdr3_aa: CARTIGNIQYF
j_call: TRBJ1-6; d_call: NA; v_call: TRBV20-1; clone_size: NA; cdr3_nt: TGCAGTGCTCGGACGGCTAGCTCCTATAATTCACCCCTCCACTTT; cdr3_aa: CSARTASSYNSPLHF
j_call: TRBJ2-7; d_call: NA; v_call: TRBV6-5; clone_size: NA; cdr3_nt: TGTGCCAGCAGTTACTCGGGGCGGGCCTACGAGCAGTACTTC; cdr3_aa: CASSYSGRAYEQYF
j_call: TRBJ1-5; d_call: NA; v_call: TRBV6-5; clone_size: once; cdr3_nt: TGTGCCCGAAGTAGCGCAGTTAGCAATCAGCCCCAGCATTTT; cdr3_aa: CARSSAVSNQPQHF
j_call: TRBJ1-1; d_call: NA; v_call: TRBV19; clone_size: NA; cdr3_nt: TGTGCCAGTAGATTTAGGGAGAACACTGAAGCTTTCTTT; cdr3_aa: CASRFRENTEAFF
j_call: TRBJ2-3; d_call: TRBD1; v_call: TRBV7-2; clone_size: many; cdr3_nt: TGTGCCAGCAGCTTAAAAGGGGGCTTCTCCGGCGTTACGCAGTATTTT; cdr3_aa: CASSLKGGFSGVTQYF